This passage covers 28 T cell receptor beta chains from one sample sequenced in a study of control samples from healthy donors and cancer patients. The assay was immunoSEQ multiplex PCR, and TCRdb's table has in-frame clones only and misses some. The sample has about 75,000 clones; around 94% are singletons. The sample comprised blood. These receptors all stem from a woman in her thirties or forties in good health.

The genes are TRBV10-2 and TRBJ2-3, with 7 bases fitting TRBD1. Germline CDR1 WSHSY, CDR2 SAAADI. V was pared by 7 bases and J by 4 bases, with 11 bases of the junction left unmatched. This CDR3 is 15 amino acids long. The CDR3 loop reads CASNPDRSLADTQYF. Here the CDR3 DNA reads TGCGCCAGCAACCCGGACAGGTCGTTGGCAGATACGCAGTATTTT.

The chain couples TRBV11-1 to TRBJ2-7; 8 nucleotides align to TRBD1. Germline V gives CDR1 SGHAT, CDR2 FQDESV (reference sequence). CDR3 length: 15 residues. V dropped 2 bases and J dropped 6; count of bases not matched to a gene: 9. The CDR3 DNA follows: TGTGCCAGCAGCTTAAGGGCCCAGACAGGGGCCGAGCAGTACTTC. Residues: CASSLRAQTGAEQYF. Drawing the rest from reference TRBV11-1 and TRBJ2-7, the complete variable domain is EAEVAQSPRYKITEKSQAVAFWCDPISGHATLYWYRQILGQGPELLVQFQDESVVDDSQLPKDRFSAERLKGVDSTLKIQPAELGDSAMYLCASSLRAQTGAEQYFGPGTRLTVT.

The chain joins TRBV13 to TRBJ2-1, with D unresolved. Per germline, CDR1 PRHDT and CDR2 FYEKMQ (reference sequence). There are 11 residues in the CDR3. Trimming took off 5 bases at V and 9 bases at J, with 8 bases between the two ends. DNA of the CDR3: TGTGCCAGCAGCCGATCTACTGAGCAGTTCTTC. Translated, it gives CASSRSTEQFF.

This clone has more than one count but fewer than ten. This chain connects TRBV6-4 to TRBJ2-1, with 7 bases identical to TRBD2. The CDR3 has 14 amino acids. Germline-derived CDR1 and CDR2 are MRHNA and SNTAGT. Germline trimming cut 3 bases from V and 6 bases from J; bases unmatched to any gene: 5. The CDR3 DNA reads TGTGCCAGCAGTGAGGCGGTAGCGGGCAATGAGCAGTTCTTC. Its translation: CASSEAVAGNEQFF.

The chain combines TRBV2 with TRBJ1-6; D is unclear. This CDR3 has 13 residues. V lost 1 base, J lost 10 bases, and 8 bases lay in between. Germline V lookup: CDR1 SNHLY, CDR2 FYNNEI. The CDR3 DNA reads as TGTGCCAGCAGTGAAGACGGACCCTCACCCCTCCACTTT. It yields the protein CASSEDGPSPLHF.

The V and J genes are TRBV30 and TRBJ2-3; the match to TRBD2 covers 10 bases. Looked up from germline, CDR1 is GTSNPN and CDR2 is SVGIG (reference sequence). This CDR3 comprises 15 residues. J gave up 4 bases and V 0 bases, and 4 bases lay outside the gene matches. The CDR3 DNA follows: TGTGCCTGGAGTGTTTCTGGGACTAGCGCAGATACGCAGTATTTT. Its protein is CAWSVSGTSADTQYF.

The V gene is TRBV28, the J gene TRBJ1-1; D possibly corresponds to TRBD1 (5 bases). V lost 5 bases, J lost 4 bases, and 17 bases lay in between. The CDR3 totals 15 residues. CDR1 MDHEN and CDR2 SYDVKM come from the germline V gene. The CDR3 DNA follows: TGTGCCAGCAGTCCCCTGTATGGGGGTGGCACTGAAGCTTTCTTT. The encoded protein is CASSPLYGGGTEAFF.

The genes are TRBV18 and TRBJ1-1; no clear D gene. The CDR3 has 12 amino acids. V gave up 1 base and J gave up 1 base, with 1 base separating them. Germline V gene data show CDR1 as KGHSH and CDR2 as LQKENI. The CDR3 nucleotides are TGTGCCAGCTCACCACAGAACACTGAAGCTTTCTTT. Translation: CASSPQNTEAFF.

The chain combines TRBV18 with TRBJ1-1; maybe TRBD1 (5 bases). V was clipped by 1 base and J by 1 base, with 10 bases between them. Looked up from germline, CDR1 is KGHSH and CDR2 is LQKENI. CDR3 length: 15 amino acids. CDR3 sequence reads: CASSPRQQENTEAFF. CDR3 DNA: TGTGCCAGCTCACCACGACAGCAGGAGAACACTGAAGCTTTCTTT.

The rearrangement joins TRBV6-5 to TRBJ2-7; 7 bases line up with TRBD1. Germline V gives CDR1 MNHEY, CDR2 SVGAGI. The trim removed 0 bases at V and 0 bases at J, leaving 5 bases unmatched. The CDR3 extends over 16 amino acids. In DNA, the CDR3 is TGTGCCAGCAGTTACTCTGGGACAGATTTCTCCTACGAGCAGTACTTC. Protein: CASSYSGTDFSYEQYF.

The sample holds one count of this clone. The chain recombines TRBV16 with TRBJ2-7; 14 bases are shared with TRBD2. With 5 bases clipped from V and 6 bases from J, the junction kept 6 bases outside the gene matches. The CDR3 totals 15 residues. The germline CDR1 and CDR2 sequences are KGHSY and FQNENV. The CDR3 loop reads CASSYGTSGSSEQYF. The DNA for the CDR3 is TGTGCCAGCAGCTACGGGACTAGCGGGAGTAGCGAGCAGTACTTC. Full variable domain (missing parts from reference TRBV16 and TRBJ2-7): GEEVAQTPKHLVRGEGQKAKLYCAPIKGHSYVFWYQQVLKNEFKFLISFQNENVFDETGMPKERFSAKCLPNSPCSLEIQATKLEDSAVYFCASSYGTSGSSEQYFGPGTRLTVT.

This chain uses TRBV6-5 with TRBJ2-7; D is undetermined. Germline CDR1 and CDR2: MNHEY and SVGAGI. Trimming pared 2 bases from V and 6 bases from J, leaving 11 bases between. There are 13 residues in the CDR3. The CDR3 is CASSYRPFGEQYF. DNA of the CDR3: TGTGCCAGCAGTTACCGACCGTTCGGCGAGCAGTACTTC.

The chain links TRBV11-1 to TRBJ2-3; D ambiguous. The V end was cut by 4 bases, the J end by 0 bases, with 11 bases between. The CDR3 spans 15 residues. CDR1 SGHAT and CDR2 FQDESV come from the germline V gene (reference sequence). DNA for the CDR3: TGTGCCAGCAGCTCAACGGTGGAGAGCACAGATACGCAGTATTTT. Translation: CASSSTVESTDTQYF.

The chain uses TRBV19 and TRBJ1-4; D is unclear. There are 14 residues in the CDR3. Germline V gene sequence: CDR1 LNHDA, CDR2 SQIVND (reference sequence). The germline V and J ends were trimmed by 7 bases and 0 bases, with 9 bases remaining between them. CDR3 protein: CASNDIATNEKLFF. CDR3 coding DNA: TGTGCCAGTAACGACATCGCAACTAATGAAAAACTGTTTTTT.

The chain recombines TRBV6-5 with TRBJ1-5; no clear D. CDR1 and CDR2 from the germline V gene are MNHEY and SVGAGI. Trimming removed 2 bases from V and 11 bases from J, with 13 bases in between. CDR3 size: 13 residues. The DNA of the CDR3 is TGTGCCAGCAGTTACGACCGAGGGAGGTCCCAGCATTTT. Protein sequence: CASSYDRGRSQHF.

The V gene is TRBV2, the J gene TRBJ2-3; unclear D gene. The ends were cut back, 4 bases at V and 6 bases at J, with 5 bases in the middle. The CDR3 has 11 residues. Per the germline V gene, CDR1 is SNHLY and CDR2 is FYNNEI. CDR3 residues: CASSVADTQYF. The CDR3 bases are TGTGCCAGCAGTGTTGCGGATACGCAGTATTTT. The variable domain in full, completed from reference TRBV2 and TRBJ2-3, reads EPEVTQTPSHQVTQMGQEVILRCVPISNHLYFYWYRQILGQKVEFLVSFYNNEISEKSEIFDDQFSVERPDGSNFTLKIRSTKLEDSAMYFCASSVADTQYFGPGTRLTVL.

V is TRBV5-6 and J is TRBJ2-7; 10 bases agree with TRBD2. The CDR3 covers 13 residues. The ends lost 4 bases at V and 4 bases at J; junction bases unmatched: 2. Per germline, CDR1 SGHDT and CDR2 YYEEEE. CDR3 nucleotides: TGTGCCAGCAGCCGGACTAGCGGTTACGAGCAGTACTTC. This gives the protein CASSRTSGYEQYF.

V is TRBV6-5 and J is TRBJ1-1; a weak D match, TRBD1 (5 bases). The CDR3 has 13 residues. V was pared by 6 bases and J by 4 bases, with 12 bases between. The germline gives CDR1 MNHEY, CDR2 SVGAGI. CDR3 nucleotides: TGTGCCAGCAGCATGGGGGGTGGCACTGAAGCTTTCTTT. Protein: CASSMGGGTEAFF.

This chain uses TRBV5-1 with TRBJ2-1; 9 bases line up with TRBD2. The CDR3 sequence is 15 residues long. V lost 3 bases, J lost 6 bases, and 7 bases stayed unmatched. Germline values: CDR1 SGHRS, CDR2 YFSETQ. Here the CDR3 reads CASSSHLAGTNEQFF. The CDR3 DNA follows: TGCGCCAGCAGCTCTCACCTAGCGGGAACCAATGAGCAGTTCTTC.

This clone is a singleton in its sample. The CDR3 loop reads CASSEVGTGFYNEQFF. CDR3 DNA sequence: TGTGCCAGCAGTGAAGTAGGGACAGGGTTCTACAATGAGCAGTTCTTC. The chain is built from TRBV6-1 and TRBJ2-1; 9 positions match TRBD1. The CDR3 covers 16 residues. Trimming cost V 1 base and J 3 bases; bases outside gene matches: 4. CDR1 is MNHNS and CDR2 is SASEGT in the germline V gene.

The CDR3 DNA is TGTGCCAGCGAGGAAGGGGAGACCCAGTACTTC. Translation: CASEEGETQYF. The chain has TRBV18 and TRBJ2-5, with no clear D. Germline V lookup: CDR1 KGHSH, CDR2 LQKENI. V was shortened by 8 bases and J by 5 bases, with 9 bases between the two germline ends. The CDR3 totals 11 residues.

V and J are TRBV24-1 and TRBJ2-1; D gene unclear. The CDR3 has 14 amino acids. The germline V and J ends were trimmed by 7 bases and 5 bases, with 14 bases remaining between them. In germline, CDR1 is KGHDR, CDR2 SFDVKD. For the CDR3, the DNA is TGTGCCACCAGCACCCACCAGGTGAACAATGAGCAGTTCTTC. Its protein is CATSTHQVNNEQFF.

This clone was recorded once. This chain joins TRBV7-9 and TRBJ2-1; TRBD1 or TRBD2 may be the D gene (5 bases each). There are 15 residues in the CDR3. V was cut by 2 bases and J by 2 bases, with 10 bases left in between. The germline CDR1 and CDR2 sequences are SEHNR and FQNEAQ (reference sequence). CDR3 nucleotide sequence: TGTGCCAGCAGCTTATACGGGACCCCCTACAATGAGCAGTTCTTC. It yields the protein CASSLYGTPYNEQFF.

DNA for the CDR3: TGTGCCAGCAGTTACTCGCCTAGCGGATACACAGATACGCAGTATTTT. Translating gives CASSYSPSGYTDTQYF. The V and J genes are TRBV6-5 and TRBJ2-3; TRBD2 matches 7 bases. The length of the CDR3 is 16 residues. In germline, CDR1 is MNHEY, CDR2 SVGAGI. The ends lost 0 bases at V and 2 bases at J; junction bases unmatched: 5.

This clone showed up just once. This chain uses TRBV24-1 with TRBJ2-1; D ambiguous. This CDR3 region has 15 residues. V was cut by 1 base and J by 7 bases, with 13 bases left in between. Per the germline V gene, CDR1 is KGHDR and CDR2 is SFDVKD. The CDR3 protein is CATSDLGDPTNEQFF. CDR3 in DNA: TGTGCCACCAGTGATTTAGGAGACCCAACTAATGAGCAGTTCTTC.

The chain joins TRBV9 to TRBJ1-3, with 7 bases identical to TRBD1. The CDR3 extends over 16 amino acids. The junction had 8 bases not matched to a gene; V was cut back by 1 base and J by 4 bases. Germline CDR1 is SGDLS and CDR2 is YYNGEE. The chain's CDR3 is CASSVSGGGGGNTIYF. Here the CDR3 DNA reads TGTGCCAGCAGCGTATCGGGAGGGGGCGGCGGAAACACCATATATTTT.

By sample fraction, this clone is medium-sized (0.01 to 0.1%). V gene TRBV20-1 combines with J gene TRBJ1-1, with D possibly TRBD1 on 5 matching bases. The V gene lost 1 base and the J gene lost 13 bases, with 10 bases spanning the gap. The V gene's germline CDR1 is DFQATT and CDR2 SNEGSKA (reference sequence). This CDR3 contains 10 residues. This chain's CDR3 is CSARGGLVFF. Written as DNA, the CDR3 is TGCAGTGCTAGAGGGGGACTAGTTTTCTTT.

The chain links TRBV20-1 to TRBJ1-2; possibly TRBD1 for D (5 bases). The germline CDR1 and CDR2 sequences are DFQATT and SNEGSKA (reference sequence). Trimming took 3 bases from V and 5 from J, leaving 16 bases between them. The CDR3 runs 14 residues. The CDR3 nucleotides read TGCAGTGCTAGTGGGCAGGGAAGAGAGTATGGCTACACCTTC. Its protein is CSASGQGREYGYTF.